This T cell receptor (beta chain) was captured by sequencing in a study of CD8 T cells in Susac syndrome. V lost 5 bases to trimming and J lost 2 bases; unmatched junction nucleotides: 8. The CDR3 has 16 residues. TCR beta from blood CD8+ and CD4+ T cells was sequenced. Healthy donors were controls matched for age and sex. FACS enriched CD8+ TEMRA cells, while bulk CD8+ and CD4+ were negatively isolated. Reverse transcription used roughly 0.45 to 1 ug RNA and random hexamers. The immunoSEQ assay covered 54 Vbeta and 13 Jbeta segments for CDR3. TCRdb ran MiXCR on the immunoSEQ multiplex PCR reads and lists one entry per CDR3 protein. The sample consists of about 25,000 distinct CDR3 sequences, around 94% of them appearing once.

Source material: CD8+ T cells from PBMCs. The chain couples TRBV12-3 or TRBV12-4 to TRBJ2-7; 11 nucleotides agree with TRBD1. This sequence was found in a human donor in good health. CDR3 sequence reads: CASSTGTGGYPYEQYF. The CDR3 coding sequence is TGTGCCAGCAGTACCGGGACAGGGGGGTACCCCTACGAGCAGTACTTC.